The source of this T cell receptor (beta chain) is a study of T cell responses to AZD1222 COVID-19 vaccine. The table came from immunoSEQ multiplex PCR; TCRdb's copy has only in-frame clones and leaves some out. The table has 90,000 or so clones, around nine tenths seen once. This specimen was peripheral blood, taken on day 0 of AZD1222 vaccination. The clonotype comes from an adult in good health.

CDR3 coding DNA: TGTGCCAGCAGCTTAGAGGGACAGGGGGCGAGCGGCTACACCTTC. It codes for CASSLEGQGASGYTF. The chain uses TRBV7-6 and TRBJ1-2, with 12 bases lining up with TRBD1. The germline gives CDR1 SGHVS, CDR2 FNYEAQ. The ends lost 1 base at V and 8 bases at J; junction bases unmatched: 5. The CDR3 loop spans 15 amino acids.